This TCR beta chain is from a study of T cell responses to AZD1222 COVID-19 vaccine. The V end lost 4 bases, the J end lost 0 bases, and 16 bases lay between the germline ends. CDR1 and CDR2 from the germline V gene are MNHEY and SVGEGT. CDR3 length: 16 residues. Data came from immunoSEQ multiplex PCR; TCRdb stores just in-frame clones and leaves some out. The sample shows fewer than 120,000 clones, about four fifths of them seen only once. The TCR originated in an adult in good health. The specimen comprised peripheral blood, sampled on day 0 of AZD1222 vaccination. The rearrangement links TRBV6-2 or TRBV6-3 to TRBJ2-7; D may be TRBD1 (6 bases). The CDR3, as DNA: TGTGCCAGCAGTTTCCTCCCAGGGGCTCCCTCCTACGAGCAGTACTTC. Translation: CASSFLPGAPSYEQYF.